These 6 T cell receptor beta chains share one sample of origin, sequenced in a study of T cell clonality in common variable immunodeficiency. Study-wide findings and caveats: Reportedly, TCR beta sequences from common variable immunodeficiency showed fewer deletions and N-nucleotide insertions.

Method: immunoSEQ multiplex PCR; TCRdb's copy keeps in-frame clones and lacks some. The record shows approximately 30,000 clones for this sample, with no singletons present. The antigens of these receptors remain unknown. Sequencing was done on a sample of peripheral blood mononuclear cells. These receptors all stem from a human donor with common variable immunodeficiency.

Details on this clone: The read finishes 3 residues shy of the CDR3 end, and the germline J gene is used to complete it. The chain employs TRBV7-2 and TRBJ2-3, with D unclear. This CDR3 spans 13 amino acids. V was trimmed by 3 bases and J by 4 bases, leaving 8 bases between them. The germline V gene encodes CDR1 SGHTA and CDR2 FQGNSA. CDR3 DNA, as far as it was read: TGTGCCAGCAGCTTTAACAGAGCAGATACG. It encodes CASSFNRADT. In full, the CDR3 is CASSFNRADTQYF.

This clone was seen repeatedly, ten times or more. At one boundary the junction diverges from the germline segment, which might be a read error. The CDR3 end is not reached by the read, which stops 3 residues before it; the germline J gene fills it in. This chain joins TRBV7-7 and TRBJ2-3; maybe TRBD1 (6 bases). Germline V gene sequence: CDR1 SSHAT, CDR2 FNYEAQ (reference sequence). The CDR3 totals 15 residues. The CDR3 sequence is CASSPTFSQGDTQYF. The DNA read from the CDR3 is TGTGCTAGCAGCCCAACATTCTCACAGGGCGATACG.

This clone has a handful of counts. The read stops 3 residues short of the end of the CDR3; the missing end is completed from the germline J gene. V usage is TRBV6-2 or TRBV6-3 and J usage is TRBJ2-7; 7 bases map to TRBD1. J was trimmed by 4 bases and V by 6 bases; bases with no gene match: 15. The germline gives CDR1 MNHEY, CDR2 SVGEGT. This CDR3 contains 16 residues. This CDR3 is CASSQPGDRANYEQYF. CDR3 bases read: TGTGCCAGCAGCCAACCAGGGGACAGAGCCAATTACGAG.

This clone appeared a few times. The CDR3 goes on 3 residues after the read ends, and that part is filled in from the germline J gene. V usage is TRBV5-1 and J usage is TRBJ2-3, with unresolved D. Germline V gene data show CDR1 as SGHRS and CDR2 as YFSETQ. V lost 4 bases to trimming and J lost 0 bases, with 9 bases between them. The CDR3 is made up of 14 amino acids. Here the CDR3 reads CASSAAQSTDTQYF. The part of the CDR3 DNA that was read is TGCGCCAGCAGCGCGGCCCAGAGCACAGATACG.

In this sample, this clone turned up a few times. The CDR3 region is CASSADGELFF. The DNA read from the CDR3 is TGTGCCAGCAGCGCGGACGGGGAG. V is TRBV7-8 and J is TRBJ2-2; D is unresolved. The read finishes 3 residues shy of the CDR3 end, and the germline J gene is used to complete it. The CDR3 is 11 amino acids. V was trimmed by 5 bases and J by 7 bases, leaving 5 bases between them. Looked up from germline, CDR1 is SGHVS and CDR2 is FQNEAQ.

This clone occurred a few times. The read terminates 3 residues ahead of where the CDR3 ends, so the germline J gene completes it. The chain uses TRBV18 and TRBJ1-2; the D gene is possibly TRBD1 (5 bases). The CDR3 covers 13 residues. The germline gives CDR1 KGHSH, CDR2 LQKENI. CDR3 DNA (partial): TGTGCCAGCTCACCAGCAAGGGGAGAGGGC. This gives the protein CASSPARGEG. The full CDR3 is CASSPARGEGYTF.